These T cell receptor beta chains were read from a single sample in a study of breast tumors, draining lymph nodes, adjacent tissues. TCRdb re-called the multiplex PCR reads through MiXCR, storing one row per CDR3 protein. The sample includes about 230,000 distinct CDR3 sequences, 32% seen only once; the top ten take 1.1% to 1.5%. Input material: axillary lymph node tissue. Receptor source: a female donor with breast cancer. Some clones in this sample may be carry-over from other donors' samples. The CDR3 runs from the conserved cysteine through the conserved F or W. D genes are given only for firm matches. Size tells how often a clone was seen (once, few, many) or the class of an expanded clone, and some rows leave it out.

d_gene: TRBD2; v_gene: TRBV30; j_gene: TRBJ2-3; abundance: many; CDR3nt: TGTGCCTGGGAACCACTAGCGGGACGAGGGGATACGCAGTATTTT; CDR3aa: CAWEPLAGRGDTQYF
d_gene: NA; v_gene: TRBV15; j_gene: TRBJ2-1; abundance: many; CDR3nt: TGTGCCACCAGCGAGTTGAGGAGCTCCTACAATGAGCAGTTCTTC; CDR3aa: CATSELRSSYNEQFF
d_gene: TRBD2; v_gene: TRBV18; j_gene: TRBJ2-1; abundance: NA; CDR3nt: TGTGCCAGCTCACCACAGCGGACTAGCGGGAATGAGCAGTTCTTC; CDR3aa: CASSPQRTSGNEQFF
d_gene: TRBD2; v_gene: TRBV7-9; j_gene: TRBJ2-3; abundance: NA; CDR3nt: TGTGCTAGCAGCTTAGAATCCCAACTAGCGGGAGGATCAGATACGCAGTATTTT; CDR3aa: CASSLESQLAGGSDTQYF
d_gene: NA; v_gene: TRBV28; j_gene: TRBJ2-2; abundance: few; CDR3nt: TGTGCCAGCAGGCGGCGGGGTAGCGCCGGGGAGCTGTTTTTT; CDR3aa: CASRRRGSAGELFF
d_gene: TRBD2; v_gene: TRBV20-1; j_gene: TRBJ2-3; abundance: many; CDR3nt: TGCAGTGCTCCCCGGGGGGGGAGATCGATTTTCACAGATACGCAGTATTTT; CDR3aa: CSAPRGGRSIFTDTQYF
d_gene: NA; v_gene: TRBV28; j_gene: TRBJ1-2; abundance: many; CDR3nt: TGTGCCAGCAGCACCAGAGGCAGAGACTATGGCTACACCTTC; CDR3aa: CASSTRGRDYGYTF
d_gene: NA; v_gene: TRBV24-1; j_gene: TRBJ2-4; abundance: many; CDR3nt: TGTGCCACCAGTGACAGGGGTGACATTCAGTACTTC; CDR3aa: CATSDRGDIQYF
d_gene: TRBD2; v_gene: TRBV20-1; j_gene: TRBJ2-3; abundance: NA; CDR3nt: TGCAGTGCTAGAGGGACTAGCGGGAGTGTAATAGATACGCAGTATTTT; CDR3aa: CSARGTSGSVIDTQYF
d_gene: NA; v_gene: TRBV30; j_gene: TRBJ2-2; abundance: NA; CDR3nt: TGTGCCTGGAGGCCCCCGGGACGGTCGAACACCGGGGAGCTGTTTTTT; CDR3aa: CAWRPPGRSNTGELFF
d_gene: NA; v_gene: TRBV7-9; j_gene: TRBJ2-3; abundance: NA; CDR3nt: TGTGCCAGCAGCTTAGGGCAGTACAATGAGCAGTATTTT; CDR3aa: CASSLGQYNEQYF
d_gene: NA; v_gene: TRBV5-1; j_gene: TRBJ2-5; abundance: many; CDR3nt: TGCGCCAGCAGCTTGGTGGGAGCAGCGGAGACCCAGTACTTC; CDR3aa: CASSLVGAAETQYF
d_gene: NA; v_gene: TRBV9; j_gene: TRBJ2-2; abundance: NA; CDR3nt: TGTGCCAGCAGCGTAGAAGCAGGGGTCAGGGAGCCGTTTTTT; CDR3aa: CASSVEAGVREPFF
d_gene: TRBD1; v_gene: TRBV5-1; j_gene: TRBJ1-6; abundance: many; CDR3nt: TGCGCCAGCAGCCGGGAGGTTGGGGGACAGGGTCGGTCACCCCTCCACTTT; CDR3aa: CASSREVGGQGRSPLHF
d_gene: TRBD1; v_gene: TRBV20-1; j_gene: TRBJ1-4; abundance: many; CDR3nt: TGCAGTGCTAGCTCTCCAGGGGGAGCTGAAAAACTGTTTTTT; CDR3aa: CSASSPGGAEKLFF
d_gene: TRBD2; v_gene: TRBV10-3; j_gene: TRBJ2-1; abundance: many; CDR3nt: TGTGCCATCAGTGTGGGGACTAGCGGGAGGAACTCCTACAATGAGCAGTTCTTC; CDR3aa: CAISVGTSGRNSYNEQFF
d_gene: TRBD1; v_gene: TRBV6-6; j_gene: TRBJ1-4; abundance: NA; CDR3nt: TGTGCCAGCAGTCACTCGACCAGGGGGTCTTGGGAAAAACTGTTTTTT; CDR3aa: CASSHSTRGSWEKLFF
d_gene: TRBD2; v_gene: TRBV20-1; j_gene: TRBJ2-1; abundance: many; CDR3nt: TGCAGTGCCCTCGGGACTAGCGGGAGAGGTAATGAGCAGTTCTTC; CDR3aa: CSALGTSGRGNEQFF
d_gene: NA; v_gene: TRBV15; j_gene: TRBJ1-5; abundance: many; CDR3nt: TGTGCCACCAGCAGAGAGCGACAGGGCAATCAGCCCCAGCATTTT; CDR3aa: CATSRERQGNQPQHF
d_gene: NA; v_gene: TRBV4-3; j_gene: TRBJ2-1; abundance: many; CDR3nt: TGCGCCAGCAGCCAAGATCAGAGCTCCTACAATGAGCAGTTCTTC; CDR3aa: CASSQDQSSYNEQFF
d_gene: NA; v_gene: TRBV24-1; j_gene: TRBJ2-3; abundance: NA; CDR3nt: TGTGCCACCAGTGATGCTCAGGGGACCTCCTACAATGAGCAGTATTTT; CDR3aa: CATSDAQGTSYNEQYF
d_gene: TRBD1; v_gene: TRBV6-5; j_gene: TRBJ1-2; abundance: many; CDR3nt: TGTGCCAGCAGCCCCCGGGACAGTAGTGGCTACACCTTC; CDR3aa: CASSPRDSSGYTF
d_gene: NA; v_gene: TRBV11-3; j_gene: TRBJ2-1; abundance: many; CDR3nt: TGTGCCAGCAGCTCGGGGGAGAATGAGCAGTTCTTC; CDR3aa: CASSSGENEQFF
d_gene: NA; v_gene: TRBV5-8; j_gene: TRBJ2-3; abundance: NA; CDR3nt: TGTGCCAGCAGCTTGGCCCTTGCCGGGAGTGCAGATACGCAGTATTTT; CDR3aa: CASSLALAGSADTQYF
d_gene: TRBD1; v_gene: TRBV6-6; j_gene: TRBJ2-7; abundance: once; CDR3nt: TGTGCCAGCAGTTCCCGGACAGGGCTATACGAGCAGCACTTC; CDR3aa: CASSSRTGLYEQHF
d_gene: NA; v_gene: TRBV29-1; j_gene: TRBJ1-2; abundance: NA; CDR3nt: NA; CDR3aa: CSSIYLCSVEDGGGGYTF
d_gene: NA; v_gene: TRBV7-8; j_gene: TRBJ2-3; abundance: many; CDR3nt: TGTGCCAGCAGCAGGGGAACTAGCACAGATACGCAGTATTTT; CDR3aa: CASSRGTSTDTQYF
d_gene: NA; v_gene: TRBV29-1; j_gene: TRBJ2-1; abundance: NA; CDR3nt: TGCAGCTCAGGGACTTACTATGAGCAGTTCTTC; CDR3aa: CSSGTYYEQFF
d_gene: NA; v_gene: TRBV11-2; j_gene: TRBJ2-2; abundance: NA; CDR3nt: TGTGCCAGCAGCTACGGGACCCCCGGGGAGCTGTTTTTT; CDR3aa: CASSYGTPGELFF
d_gene: NA; v_gene: TRBV5-5; j_gene: TRBJ2-2; abundance: NA; CDR3nt: TGTGCCAGCAGCTTGGTGGCGGCAGTAGTCGGGGAGCTGTTTTTT; CDR3aa: CASSLVAAVVGELFF
d_gene: TRBD2; v_gene: TRBV2; j_gene: TRBJ2-3; abundance: NA; CDR3nt: TGTGCCAGCAGCGGGACTAGCGGGGACACAGATACGCAGTATTTT; CDR3aa: CASSGTSGDTDTQYF
d_gene: NA; v_gene: TRBV7-2; j_gene: TRBJ2-5; abundance: many; CDR3nt: TGTGCCAGCAGCACCAGGGTTTACCAAGAGACCCAGTACTTC; CDR3aa: CASSTRVYQETQYF
d_gene: TRBD1; v_gene: TRBV2; j_gene: TRBJ1-2; abundance: once; CDR3nt: TGTGCCAGCACCGGGACAGGGAGGAGTGGCTACACCTTC; CDR3aa: CASTGTGRSGYTF
d_gene: TRBD2; v_gene: TRBV20-1; j_gene: TRBJ2-7; abundance: NA; CDR3nt: TGCAGTGCTAGGGGACTAGCGGCCTACGAGCAGTACTTC; CDR3aa: CSARGLAAYEQYF
d_gene: NA; v_gene: TRBV19; j_gene: TRBJ2-6; abundance: many; CDR3nt: TGTGCCAGTAGTAAACGCCTCAGCGACCCTGGGGCCAACGTCCTGACTTTC; CDR3aa: CASSKRLSDPGANVLTF
d_gene: TRBD2; v_gene: TRBV24-1; j_gene: TRBJ2-1; abundance: many; CDR3nt: TGTGCCACCAGTGACCCCGGGGGAGCGGGGTTATACAATGAGCAGTTCTTC; CDR3aa: CATSDPGGAGLYNEQFF
d_gene: TRBD2; v_gene: TRBV5-8; j_gene: TRBJ2-1; abundance: few; CDR3nt: TGTGCCAGCGGTCTAGCGGGAGCCCTGTTCTTC; CDR3aa: CASGLAGALFF
d_gene: TRBD1; v_gene: TRBV6-2/TRBV6-3; j_gene: TRBJ1-2; abundance: NA; CDR3nt: TGTGCCAGCAGTTACTCCTCGGGACAGGCCAACTATGGCTACACCTTC; CDR3aa: CASSYSSGQANYGYTF
d_gene: NA; v_gene: TRBV30; j_gene: TRBJ1-3; abundance: many; CDR3nt: TGTGCCTGGAGTCGGCGGGGACCTGGAAACACCATATATTTT; CDR3aa: CAWSRRGPGNTIYF
d_gene: NA; v_gene: TRBV19; j_gene: TRBJ1-1; abundance: NA; CDR3nt: TGTGCCAGTAGTCGACAAGTCCCGAACACTGAAGCTTTCTTT; CDR3aa: CASSRQVPNTEAFF
d_gene: TRBD2; v_gene: TRBV4-3; j_gene: TRBJ2-1; abundance: many; CDR3nt: TGCGCCAGCAGCCGCGGACTAGCGGGAGAGGGGTCCTACAATGAGCAGTTCTTC; CDR3aa: CASSRGLAGEGSYNEQFF
d_gene: TRBD1; v_gene: TRBV28; j_gene: TRBJ1-6; abundance: many; CDR3nt: TGTGCCAGCAGCCGCGACAGGGTTGCCCAAGTCGTGGTTTCACCCCTCCACTTT; CDR3aa: CASSRDRVAQVVVSPLHF
d_gene: NA; v_gene: TRBV3-1; j_gene: TRBJ2-2; abundance: many; CDR3nt: TGTGCCAGTGGGAAGGGGACCGGGGAGCTGTTTTTT; CDR3aa: CASGKGTGELFF
d_gene: TRBD2; v_gene: TRBV2; j_gene: TRBJ2-5; abundance: many; CDR3nt: TGTGCCAGCGAGCAGTTTCCTAGCGGGTGGCGAGGCTTGGAGACCCAGTACTTC; CDR3aa: CASEQFPSGWRGLETQYF
d_gene: TRBD1; v_gene: TRBV5-1; j_gene: TRBJ1-1; abundance: NA; CDR3nt: TGCGCCAGCAGCTTCGGGACAGGGGGCACAGCTTTCTTT; CDR3aa: CASSFGTGGTAFF
d_gene: NA; v_gene: TRBV24-1; j_gene: TRBJ2-7; abundance: NA; CDR3nt: TGTGCCTCCAGGAGGGATAAATCCTACGAGCAGTACTTC; CDR3aa: CASRRDKSYEQYF
d_gene: NA; v_gene: TRBV20-1; j_gene: TRBJ2-1; abundance: many; CDR3nt: TGCAGTGCTAGAGATCCCGGCGACCCATTCGCCAATGAGCAGTTCTTC; CDR3aa: CSARDPGDPFANEQFF
d_gene: NA; v_gene: TRBV3-1; j_gene: TRBJ2-3; abundance: many; CDR3nt: TGTGCCAGCAGCCAAGGTGGCGGGACCACAGATACGCAGTATTTT; CDR3aa: CASSQGGGTTDTQYF
d_gene: NA; v_gene: TRBV29-1; j_gene: TRBJ2-5; abundance: NA; CDR3nt: TGCAGCTTATCAGGGACAACTCAAGAGACCCAGTACTTC; CDR3aa: CSLSGTTQETQYF
d_gene: NA; v_gene: TRBV12-3/TRBV12-4; j_gene: TRBJ2-7; abundance: many; CDR3nt: TGTGCCAGCAGCTTACGAGACTACGAGCAGTACTTC; CDR3aa: CASSLRDYEQYF
d_gene: NA; v_gene: TRBV5-1; j_gene: TRBJ2-1; abundance: many; CDR3nt: TGCGCCAGCAGCCGGGGGCCCCCAGGAAATGAGCAGTTCTTC; CDR3aa: CASSRGPPGNEQFF
d_gene: TRBD1; v_gene: TRBV30; j_gene: TRBJ1-4; abundance: many; CDR3nt: TGTGCCTGGGGACAGGGAAAAAATGAAAAACTGTTTTTT; CDR3aa: CAWGQGKNEKLFF
d_gene: TRBD2; v_gene: TRBV12-3/TRBV12-4; j_gene: TRBJ2-1; abundance: many; CDR3nt: TGTGCCAGCAGTTTGGAGACTAGCGGAGCGGGGAGCGGCTACAATGAGCAGTTCTTC; CDR3aa: CASSLETSGAGSGYNEQFF